One sample yielded the 32 T cell receptor beta chains listed below, sequenced in a study of breast tumors, draining lymph nodes, adjacent tissues. TCRdb reprocessed the multiplex PCR reads with MiXCR, giving one entry per CDR3 protein. The data show approximately 88,000 distinct CDR3 sequences, 25% to 35% seen once. Samples came from axillary lymph nodes draining the breast cancer. The sample taken for sequencing was axillary lymph node tissue. These receptor sequences come from a female donor with breast cancer. Some clones in this sample may be carry-over from other donors' samples.

This clonotype was seen many times. The chain has TRBV28 and TRBJ1-2, with D tentatively TRBD1 (5 bases). There are 13 residues in the CDR3. In germline, CDR1 is MDHEN, CDR2 SYDVKM. The ends were cut back, 6 bases at V and 5 bases at J, with 13 bases in the middle. CDR3: CASSPGQYYGYTF. CDR3 coding DNA: TGTGCCAGCAGCCCTGGACAATATTATGGCTACACCTTC.

This clonotype was seen many times. The V and J genes are TRBV3-1 and TRBJ2-7, with TRBD1 matching over 11 bases. In germline, CDR1 is LGHDT, CDR2 YNNKEL (reference sequence). The CDR3 extends over 18 amino acids. Unmatched junction bases numbered 16, after V lost 4 bases and J lost 5 bases. The CDR3 spells CASSRSLSSGTGGDEQYF. In nucleotides, the CDR3 is TGTGCCAGCAGCCGTAGCCTAAGCTCCGGGACAGGGGGGGACGAGCAGTACTTC.

There are many counts of this clonotype. The rearrangement joins TRBV6-5 to TRBJ1-2; 10 nucleotides align to TRBD1. The CDR3 has 15 residues. The V gene's germline CDR1 is MNHEY and CDR2 SVGAGI. Trimming cost V 0 bases and J 7 bases; bases outside gene matches: 5. CDR3 nucleotide sequence: TGTGCCAGCAGTTACTCGCCCGACAGGGGGCCTGGCTACACCTTC. Translated, it gives CASSYSPDRGPGYTF.

This clonotype was seen at least ten times. V gene TRBV20-1 combines with J gene TRBJ2-7; D perhaps matches TRBD2 (5 bases). Germline V gives CDR1 DFQATT, CDR2 SNEGSKA (reference sequence). The ends were cut back, 5 bases at V and 3 bases at J, with 14 bases in the middle. The CDR3 is 13 residues long. The CDR3 reads CSARRTGGYEQYF. DNA for the CDR3: TGCAGTGCTCGCCGGACTGGCGGCTACGAGCAGTACTTC.

This clonotype was detected ten times or more. Mismatch with germline at one junction end may stem from a read error. This chain joins TRBV5-1 and TRBJ1-2; 8 bases are shared with TRBD1. Germline CDR1 is SGHRS and CDR2 is YFSETQ. The CDR3 has 14 residues. The CDR3 loop reads CASSPGQGGYGYTF. In DNA, the CDR3 is TGTGCCAGCTCTCCCGGACAGGGTGGCTATGGCTACACCTTC.

Many counts were recorded for this clonotype. The chain joins TRBV27 to TRBJ2-1, with 7 bases aligning to TRBD2. The ends lost 2 bases at V and 8 bases at J; junction bases unmatched: 3. Looked up from germline, CDR1 is MNHEY and CDR2 is SMNVEV (reference sequence). This CDR3 has 13 residues. For the CDR3, the DNA is TGTGCCAGCAGTTTAGGGGGGGGAGATGAGCAGTTCTTC. Translation: CASSLGGGDEQFF.

This clonotype occurred many times. The V and J genes are TRBV7-9 and TRBJ2-5; TRBD2 matches 11 bases. This CDR3 comprises 13 residues. Germline V gene data show CDR1 as SEHNR and CDR2 as FQNEAQ (reference sequence). V lost 9 bases to trimming and J lost 5 bases; unmatched junction nucleotides: 5. CDR3 sequence (DNA): TGTGCCAGTCTAACTAGCGGGAGTGAGACCCAGTACTTC. This codes for CASLTSGSETQYF.

As regards this clonotype: It is unclear where the CDR3 begins or ends on the DNA, so no DNA is shown, and the CDR3 is as TCRdb lists it. The rearrangement uses TRBV20-1 and TRBJ1-5. 22 amino acids form the CDR3, both terminal residues included. From germline, CDR1 is DFQATT and CDR2 SNEGSKA (reference sequence). The chain's CDR3 is CSARDKGETSWRAVLRAGHQHF.

The V gene is TRBV2, the J gene TRBJ2-7; D perhaps matches TRBD1 (6 bases). The V and J ends lost 7 bases and 6 bases respectively, with 16 bases between them. CDR1 SNHLY and CDR2 FYNNEI come from the germline V gene. CDR3 length: 13 amino acids. CDR3 residues: CASNRVQAREQYF. For the CDR3, the DNA is TGTGCCAGCAACAGGGTACAGGCGCGCGAGCAGTACTTC.

This clonotype was counted ten times or more. CDR3: CASSPTTGTTIYF. CDR3 nucleotides: TGTGCCAGCTCACCGACGACAGGGACCACCATATATTTT. This chain connects TRBV18 to TRBJ1-3; 7 bases are a match to TRBD1. The germline CDR1 and CDR2 sequences are KGHSH and LQKENI. The CDR3 loop spans 13 amino acids. The J segment lost 9 bases and the V segment lost 3 bases, leaving 5 bases of the junction unmatched. Complete variable domain (other parts from reference TRBV18 and TRBJ1-3): NAGVMQNPRHLVRRRGQEARLRCSPMKGHSHVYWYRQLPEEGLKFMVYLQKENIIDESGMPKERFSAEFPKEGPSILRIQQVVRGDSAAYFCASSPTTGTTIYFGEGSWLTVV.

Of note for this clonotype: An end of the junction differs from the germline gene, which may be a read error. The V and J genes are TRBV29-1 and TRBJ1-2; TRBD1 agrees at 8 bases. The germline V gene encodes CDR1 SQVTM and CDR2 ANQGSEA. The CDR3 length is 13 residues. CDR3 in amino acids: CSVEPGQDYGYTF. The CDR3 DNA reads as TGTAGCGTTGAACCGGGACAGGACTATGGCTACACCTTC. Variable domain in full (rest from reference TRBV29-1 and TRBJ1-2): SAVISQKPSRDICQRGTSLTIQCQVDSQVTMMFWYRQQPGQSLTLIATANQGSEATYESGFVIDKFPISRPNLTFSTLTVSNMSPEDSSIYLCSVEPGQDYGYTFGSGTRLTVV.

This clonotype was picked up many times. The chain employs TRBV5-4 and TRBJ2-3, with TRBD2 identical over 11 bases. With 3 bases clipped from V and 6 bases from J, the junction kept 9 bases outside the gene matches. This CDR3 has 16 amino acids. Germline lookup yields CDR1 SGHNT and CDR2 YYREEE (reference sequence). In nucleotides, the CDR3 is TGTGCCAGCAGCTCACTCATAGCGGGAGGGCCGGATACGCAGTATTTT. Its translation: CASSSLIAGGPDTQYF.

This clonotype has a count of ten or more. A much larger clone lies a single base off, so this may be a read error. The J gene is TRBJ2-3, the V gene TRBV7-3; D is tentatively TRBD1 or TRBD2 (5 bases each). The V end lost 5 bases, the J end lost 1 base, and 13 bases lay between the germline ends. Germline CDR1 SGHTA, CDR2 FQGTGA. This CDR3 contains 15 residues. The CDR3 DNA reads as TGTGCCAGCAGCCATCCACGGGGCCGCACAGATACGCAGTATTTT. This translates into CASSHPRGRTDTQYF.

The rearrangement joins TRBV27 to TRBJ1-1; the D gene is possibly TRBD1 (6 bases). The germline CDR1 and CDR2 sequences are MNHEY and SMNVEV (reference sequence). V lost 5 bases, J lost 5 bases, and 15 bases lay in between. This CDR3 is 14 amino acids long. CDR3 coding DNA: TGTGCCAGCAGTAACCAGGGGAGGGAAACTGAAGCTTTCTTT. This sequence encodes CASSNQGRETEAFF.

This clonotype was counted many times. The chain combines TRBV6-1 with TRBJ1-5, with unresolved D. V dropped 11 bases and J dropped 6 bases, with 35 bases sitting between them. CDR3 size: 19 residues. Germline loops: CDR1 MNHNS, CDR2 SASEGT. CDR3 DNA sequence: TGTGCCGCGCGCAGCCCGCAAAGGGCTTTATCGGTTGCTGGTCAGCCCCAGCATTTT. Protein sequence: CAARSPQRALSVAGQPQHF.

This clonotype was counted at least ten times. The CDR3 protein is CASRLRDSAGEQFF. DNA for the CDR3: TGTGCCAGCAGGCTACGGGACTCAGCGGGGGAGCAGTTCTTC. The rearrangement links TRBV11-2 to TRBJ2-1; 7 bases line up with TRBD2. With V trimmed by 6 bases and J by 10 bases, 12 bases remained unmatched. Germline CDR1 SGHAT, CDR2 FQNNGV. This CDR3 is 14 amino acids long.

The DNA of the CDR3 is TGTGCCAGCAGTGAAGTCCGGGGGTTGGCCTACGAGCATAACTATGGCTACACCTTC. Residues: CASSEVRGLAYEHNYGYTF. The genes are TRBV6-1 and TRBJ1-2, with TRBD1 as a possible D gene (5 bases). The CDR3 runs 19 residues. CDR1 and CDR2 (germline): MNHNS, SASEGT. The V end was cut by 1 base, the J end by 1 base, with 22 bases between.

This clonotype was detected many times. The rearrangement links TRBV11-2 to TRBJ1-2, with TRBD1 as a possible D gene (6 bases). The CDR3 contains 13 residues. CDR1 and CDR2 (germline): SGHAT, FQNNGV. Trimming cost V 5 bases and J 2 bases, with 9 bases left between them. CDR3 in amino acids: CASSRQGNYGYTF. In DNA form, the CDR3 reads TGTGCCAGCAGCCGCCAGGGGAACTATGGCTACACCTTC.

This clonotype was detected many times. This chain uses TRBV6-2 or TRBV6-3 with TRBJ2-7; D gene uncertain. The CDR3 length is 14 residues. Germline CDR1 and CDR2: MNHEY and SVGEGT. Trimming removed 5 bases at V and 0 bases at J, with 11 bases between. The CDR3 DNA reads as TGTGCCAGCAGTCCCCCGGTGAGCTCCTACGAGCAGTACTTC. Translation: CASSPPVSSYEQYF.

This clonotype was observed many times. The rearrangement uses TRBV10-3 and TRBJ2-7, with D perhaps TRBD1 or TRBD2 (5 bases each). The CDR3 has 14 amino acids. V was trimmed by 4 bases and J by 5 bases, leaving 15 bases between them. Germline V CDR1 and CDR2: ENHRY, SYGVKD. For the CDR3, the DNA is TGTGCCATCAGTGGGGACCCGGGTTTGAACGAGCAGTACTTC. It yields the protein CAISGDPGLNEQYF.

Comments on this clonotype: This clone may be a read error of a much larger clone one base away. The rearrangement joins TRBV7-2 to TRBJ2-1; the D gene is possibly TRBD2 (5 bases). The germline gives CDR1 SGHTA, CDR2 FQGNSA. The germline V and J ends were trimmed by 4 bases and 6 bases, with 10 bases remaining between them. This CDR3 spans 13 amino acids. The CDR3 spells CASSYTRSNEQFF. DNA of the CDR3: TGTGCCAGCAGCTACACTAGAAGCAATGAGCAGTTCTTC.

On this clonotype: A read error may account for a junction end that differs from germline. CDR3 amino acids: CASSDLGAAYSYTF. CDR3 nucleotide sequence: TGTGCCAGCAGTGATCTGGGGGCGGCCTATAGCTACACCTTC. The rearrangement links TRBV2 to TRBJ1-2; the D gene is possibly TRBD1 (6 bases). Germline assignment: CDR1 SNHLY and CDR2 FYNNEI. The length of the CDR3 is 14 residues.

At least ten counts were recorded for this clonotype. The chain couples TRBV6-6 to TRBJ2-6, with 10 bases matching TRBD1. After removal of 10 bases from V and 1 base from J, the junction contained 10 bases not matched to a gene. Germline lookup yields CDR1 MNHNY and CDR2 SVGAGI (reference sequence). The CDR3 contains 17 residues. CDR3 amino acids: CATDRGRYLSGANVLTF. CDR3 nucleotide sequence: TGTGCCACAGACAGGGGGCGATATCTTTCTGGGGCCAACGTCCTGACTTTC.

In its sample, this clonotype was seen many times. This sequence joins TRBV19 and TRBJ1-2; D is ambiguous. The V gene lost 1 base and the J gene lost 6 bases, with 6 bases spanning the gap. The CDR3 extends over 12 amino acids. Germline loops: CDR1 LNHDA, CDR2 SQIVND (reference sequence). The CDR3 sequence: CASSIGGNGYTF. The CDR3 DNA follows: TGTGCCAGTAGTATAGGAGGAAATGGCTACACCTTC. Looking up the rest from reference TRBV19 and TRBJ1-2 gives the full variable domain: DGGITQSPKYLFRKEGQNVTLSCEQNLNHDAMYWYRQDPGQGLRLIYYSQIVNDFQKGDIAEGYSVSREKKESFPLTVTSAQKNPTAFYLCASSIGGNGYTFGSGTRLTVV.

This clonotype was detected ten times or more. The chain uses TRBV6-1 and TRBJ2-7; D is ambiguous. The CDR3 length is 13 residues. The V and J ends lost 6 bases and 7 bases respectively, with 16 bases between them. In germline, CDR1 is MNHNS, CDR2 SASEGT. CDR3 loop: CASRLGVAGEQYF. The CDR3 DNA reads as TGTGCCAGCAGACTTGGGGTCGCTGGTGAGCAGTACTTC.

In its sample, this clonotype was seen many times. The gene calls are TRBV29-1 and TRBJ1-2; D perhaps matches TRBD1 (6 bases). The CDR3 runs to 10 residues. Trimming left V 8 bases short and J 7 bases short, with 11 bases between. Germline V CDR1 and CDR2: SQVTM, ANQGSEA. The CDR3 DNA sequence: TGCAGCACCGCAGGGGTTGGCTACACCTTC. Protein product: CSTAGVGYTF.

As to this clonotype: Because the CDR3 is missing its conserved closing phenylalanine or tryptophan, this is likely a read error. Because the CDR3's place on the DNA is in doubt, the DNA is left out and the CDR3 is given as listed by TCRdb. The chain uses TRBV7-3 and TRBJ1-2; the table's D gene call, TRBD1, was not cross checked with the DNA. Per the germline V gene, CDR1 is SGHTA and CDR2 is FQGTGA. The CDR3 spans 15 amino acids, including both terminal residues. This CDR3 reads CASSLVPGLNYGYTV.

This clonotype was recorded many times. The rearrangement joins TRBV4-2 to TRBJ2-2, with D hard to call. V lost 1 base and J 3 bases, leaving 9 bases between the germline ends. CDR1 and CDR2 from the germline V gene are LGHNA and YNFKEQ. CDR3 length equals 15 residues. The CDR3 loop is CASSQAEAYTGELFF. CDR3 nucleotide sequence: TGTGCCAGCAGCCAAGCAGAAGCGTACACCGGGGAGCTGTTTTTT.

This clonotype occurred many times. The genes are TRBV14 and TRBJ1-6, with a weak D call TRBD1 (5 bases). In germline, CDR1 is SGHDN, CDR2 FVKESK. CDR3 size: 15 residues. Trimming shortened V by 0 bases and J by 8 bases, and 11 bases separated the two germline ends. CDR3 coding DNA: TGTGCCAGCAGCCAAGATAAAGGGACGCATTCACCCCTCCACTTT. Protein: CASSQDKGTHSPLHF.

This clonotype was found many times. This sequence joins TRBV29-1 and TRBJ2-3; 7 bases agree with TRBD1. The germline CDR1 and CDR2 sequences are SQVTM and ANQGSEA. V lost 4 bases, J lost 0 bases, and 4 bases stayed unmatched. The CDR3 has 14 residues. The CDR3 region is CSVARDSSTDTQYF. CDR3 coding DNA: TGCAGCGTTGCCCGGGACAGTAGCACAGATACGCAGTATTTT.

To note about this clonotype: An end of the junction differs from the germline gene, which may be a read error. V and J are TRBV12-3 or TRBV12-4 and TRBJ2-5; 7 positions agree with TRBD2. The CDR3 has 17 residues. The DNA of the CDR3 is TGTGCCACCAGTGATAGTAGGGCGGGAGTACTTCCGGAGACCCAGTACTTC. It specifies CATSDSRAGVLPETQYF.

This clonotype has at least ten counts. The chain recombines TRBV7-6 with TRBJ1-5; D is uncertain. CDR1 is SGHVS and CDR2 is FNYEAQ in the germline V gene. V was pared by 5 bases and J by 5 bases, with 10 bases between. The CDR3 length is 13 residues. CDR3 sequence: CASSRGQDQPQHF. CDR3 in DNA: TGTGCCAGCAGCCGCGGGCAAGATCAGCCCCAGCATTTT.